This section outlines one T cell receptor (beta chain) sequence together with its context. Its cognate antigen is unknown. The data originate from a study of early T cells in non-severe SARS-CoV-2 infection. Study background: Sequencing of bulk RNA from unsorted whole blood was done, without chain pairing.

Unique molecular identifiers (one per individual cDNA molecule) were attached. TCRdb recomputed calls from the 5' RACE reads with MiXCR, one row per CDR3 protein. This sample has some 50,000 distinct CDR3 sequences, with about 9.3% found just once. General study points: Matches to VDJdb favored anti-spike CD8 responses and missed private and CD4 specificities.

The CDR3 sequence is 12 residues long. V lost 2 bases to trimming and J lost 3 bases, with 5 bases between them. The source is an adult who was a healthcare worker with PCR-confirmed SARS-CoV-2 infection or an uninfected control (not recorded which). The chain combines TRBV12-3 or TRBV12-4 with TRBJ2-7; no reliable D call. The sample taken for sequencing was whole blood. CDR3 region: CASSLSDYEQYF. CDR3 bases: TGTGCCAGCAGTTTATCGGACTACGAGCAGTACTTC.